This TCR beta chain was sequenced during a study of blood T cell repertoires in COVID-19. Study-level background: Samples representing acute and convalescent COVID-19 were sourced from the United States, Italy and Spain. Sources were T cells, B-cell-depleted T cells, or PBMCs; the material itself was cDNA or gDNA.

CDR1 is SGHRS and CDR2 is YFSETQ in the germline V gene. The CDR3 contains 15 residues. V shed 5 bases, J shed 7 bases, and the junction held 9 bases outside the gene matches. As processed by the authors: Reference gene primer amplification gave nucleated cell count estimates. Data came from immunoSEQ multiplex PCR; TCRdb stores just in-frame clones and leaves some out. The DNA gave D and trimming, while V, J and clone size come from that table. The table lists 200,000 to 300,000 clones, 65% to 85% of them singletons. The chain links TRBV5-1 to TRBJ1-4; 9 bases line up with TRBD1. Material for sequencing was peripheral blood. The clonotype originates from a human donor in a cohort sampled during active COVID-19. For the CDR3, the DNA is TGCGCCAGCAGTACTACCGGGACAGGGAGTGAAAAACTGTTTTTT. It specifies CASSTTGTGSEKLFF.